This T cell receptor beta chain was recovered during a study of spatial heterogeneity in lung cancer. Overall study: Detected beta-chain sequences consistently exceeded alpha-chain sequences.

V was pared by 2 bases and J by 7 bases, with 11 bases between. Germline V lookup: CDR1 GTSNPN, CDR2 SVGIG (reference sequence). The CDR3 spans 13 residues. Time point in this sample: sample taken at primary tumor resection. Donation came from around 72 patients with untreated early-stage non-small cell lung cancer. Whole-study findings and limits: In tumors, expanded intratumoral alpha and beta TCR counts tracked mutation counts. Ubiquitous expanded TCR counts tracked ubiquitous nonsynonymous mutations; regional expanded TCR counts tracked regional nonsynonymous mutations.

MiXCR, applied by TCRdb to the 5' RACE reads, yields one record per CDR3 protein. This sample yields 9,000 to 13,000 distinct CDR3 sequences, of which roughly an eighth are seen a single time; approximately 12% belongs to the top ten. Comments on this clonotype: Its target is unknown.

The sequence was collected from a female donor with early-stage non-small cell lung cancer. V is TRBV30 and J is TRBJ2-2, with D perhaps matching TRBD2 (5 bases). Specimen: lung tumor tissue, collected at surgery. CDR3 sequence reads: CAWSIGDYGELFF. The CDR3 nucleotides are TGTGCCTGGAGTATCGGGGATTACGGGGAGCTGTTTTTT.